This TCR beta chain was found in a study of cytotoxic CD8 clonotypes in ibrutinib-treated CLL. Study context: Results showed around 25 partial and 2 complete responses; following median 68 months, around 15 remained remitted, about twelve advanced. Study-wide results and limits: The times at which samples were taken varied between sustained-remission and progressing patients.

A note on this clone: The antigen remains unidentified.

Trimming shortened V by 10 bases and J by 4 bases, and 17 bases separated the two germline ends. The germline gives CDR1 MNHNY, CDR2 SVGAGI (reference sequence). CDR3 length equals 14 residues. Extraction of approximately 2 micrograms of genomic DNA from cryopreserved PBMCs supplied material for TCR beta libraries. Depths of 1 in 200,000 to 1 in 1 million T cells were the sequencing target. Profiled with immunoSEQ multiplex PCR; TCRdb holds only in-frame clones, not every one. The sample lists around 160,000 clones; more than 65% were seen once. This specimen was PBMCs, taken after 12 months of ibrutinib treatment. This sequence was found in a human donor with chronic lymphocytic leukemia. The chain recombines TRBV6-6 with TRBJ1-3; D might be TRBD1 (6 bases). DNA of the CDR3: TGTGCCACCCGACTGGCAGGGACAGGAAACACCATATATTTT. This sequence encodes CATRLAGTGNTIYF.